These T cell receptor beta chains were read from a single sample in a study of blood T cell repertoires in COVID-19. Generated by immunoSEQ multiplex PCR, the TCRdb table keeps only in-frame clones and is missing some. The table includes roughly 260,000 clones, 88% detected once. Source material: peripheral blood. The receptors were sampled from a man in his sixties who had recovered from COVID-19. Each CDR3 is given with its conserved first and last residue.

j_gene,len,v_gene,CDR3aa
TRBJ1-1,14,TRBV27,CASIVWQGATEAFF
TRBJ1-4,14,TRBV7-2,CASSLRGFNEKLFF
TRBJ1-6,13,TRBV2,CASSRDYNSPLHF
TRBJ2-1,18,TRBV6-2/TRBV6-3,CASSSRTGTSATYNEQFF
TRBJ1-6,16,TRBV5-3,CARSLTGTSYNSPLHF
TRBJ2-6,15,TRBV19,CASSISTTGANVLTF
TRBJ2-1,15,TRBV10-3,CAIRAGESSYNEQFF
TRBJ1-5,15,TRBV19,CASTPTGEGNQPQHF
TRBJ2-2,14,TRBV29-1,CSARAGRETGELFF
TRBJ1-5,16,TRBV5-1,CASSLEGQGSNQPQHF
TRBJ2-7,13,TRBV6-5,CASTSASSYEQYF